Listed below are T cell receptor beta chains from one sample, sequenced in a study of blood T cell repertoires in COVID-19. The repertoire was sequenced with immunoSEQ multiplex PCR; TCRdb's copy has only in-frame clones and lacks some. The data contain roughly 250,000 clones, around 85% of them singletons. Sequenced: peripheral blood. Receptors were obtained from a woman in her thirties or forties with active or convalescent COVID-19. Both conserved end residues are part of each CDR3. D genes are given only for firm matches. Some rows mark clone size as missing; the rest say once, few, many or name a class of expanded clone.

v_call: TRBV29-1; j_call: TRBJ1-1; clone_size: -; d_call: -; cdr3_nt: TGCAGCGTTGATACAGGCCCCACTGAAGCTTTCTTT; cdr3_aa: CSVDTGPTEAFF
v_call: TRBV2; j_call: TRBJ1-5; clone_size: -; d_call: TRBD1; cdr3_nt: TGTGCCAGCAGTGGAACCGCAGGGGGCGGCCAGCCCCAGCATTTT; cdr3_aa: CASSGTAGGGQPQHF
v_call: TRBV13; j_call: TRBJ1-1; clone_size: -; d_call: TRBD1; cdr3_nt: TGTGCCAGCAGCTATGGGACAGGGGGCGCGGTGGACACTGAAGCTTTCTTT; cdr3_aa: CASSYGTGGAVDTEAFF
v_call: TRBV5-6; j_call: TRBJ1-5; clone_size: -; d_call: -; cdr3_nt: TGTGCCAGCAGCTTGGCGGGTTACCAGCCCCAGCATTTT; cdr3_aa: CASSLAGYQPQHF
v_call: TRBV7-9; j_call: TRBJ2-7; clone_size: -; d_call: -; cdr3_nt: TGTGCCAGCAGCCATAGGGCGGGCGAGCAGTACTTC; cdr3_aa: CASSHRAGEQYF
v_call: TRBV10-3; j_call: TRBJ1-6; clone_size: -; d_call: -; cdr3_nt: TGTGCCATTCAAGGAGGGATTTACTACCCCCTCCACTTT; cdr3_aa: CAIQGGIYYPLHF
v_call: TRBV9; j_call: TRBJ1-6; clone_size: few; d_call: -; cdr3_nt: TGTGCCAGCAGCGTAGGTGTGCTTACAAATTCACCCCTCCACTTT; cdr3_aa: CASSVGVLTNSPLHF
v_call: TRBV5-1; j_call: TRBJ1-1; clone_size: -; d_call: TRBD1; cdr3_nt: TGCGCCAGCAGCTCCCACAGGGGGCCCGCTTTCTTT; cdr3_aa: CASSSHRGPAFF
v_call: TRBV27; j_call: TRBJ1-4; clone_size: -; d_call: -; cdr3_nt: TGTGCCAGCAGTCTCCAGGGGATGGGGGAAAAACTGTTTTTT; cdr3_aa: CASSLQGMGEKLFF
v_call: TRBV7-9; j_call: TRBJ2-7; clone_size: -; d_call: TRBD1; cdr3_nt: TGTGCCAGCAGCCCCAGCCTGACAGGGTTCTACGAGCAGTACTTC; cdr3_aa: CASSPSLTGFYEQYF
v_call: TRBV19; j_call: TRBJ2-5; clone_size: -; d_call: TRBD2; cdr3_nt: TGTGCCAGTACCCCCGGGCTAGCGGGGGGGCAACAAGAGACCCAGTACTTC; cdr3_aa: CASTPGLAGGQQETQYF
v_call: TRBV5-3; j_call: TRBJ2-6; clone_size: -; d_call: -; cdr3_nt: TGTGCCAGAAGCACCACAATGCCCCGCTCTGGGGCCAACGTCCTGACTTTC; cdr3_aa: CARSTTMPRSGANVLTF
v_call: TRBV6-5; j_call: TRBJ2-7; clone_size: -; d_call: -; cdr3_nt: TGTGCCAGCAGTTACTCGTGGGGGCTGAGCTCCTACGAGCAGTACTTC; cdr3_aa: CASSYSWGLSSYEQYF
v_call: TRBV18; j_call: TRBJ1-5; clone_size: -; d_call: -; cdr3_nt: TGTGCCAGCTCACCTTGGGGGGGGGCGTTGAATCAGCCCCAGCATTTT; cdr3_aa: CASSPWGGALNQPQHF
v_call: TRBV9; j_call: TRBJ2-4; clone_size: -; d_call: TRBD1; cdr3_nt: TGTGCCAGCAGCGGGACAGGGGTTTTTCAATACTTC; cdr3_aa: CASSGTGVFQYF
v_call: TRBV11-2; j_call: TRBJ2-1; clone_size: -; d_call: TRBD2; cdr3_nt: TGTGCCAGCAGCTCCCTGGGCAGCGGGGGGGCCCATGAGCAGTTCTTC; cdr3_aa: CASSSLGSGGAHEQFF
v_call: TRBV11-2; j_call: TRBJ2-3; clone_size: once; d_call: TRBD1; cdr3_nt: TGTGCCAGCAGCCGGACCTCGACAGGGGGCAACACAGATACGCAGTATTTT; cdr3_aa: CASSRTSTGGNTDTQYF
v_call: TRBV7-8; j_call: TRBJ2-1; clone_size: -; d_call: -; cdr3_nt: TGTGCCAGCAGCCGGGACTTTAATGAGCAGTTCTTC; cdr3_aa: CASSRDFNEQFF
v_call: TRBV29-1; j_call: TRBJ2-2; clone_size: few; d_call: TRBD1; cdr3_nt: TGCAGCGTTGTAGCAGGGGGCGCATACACCGGGGAGCTGTTTTTT; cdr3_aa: CSVVAGGAYTGELFF
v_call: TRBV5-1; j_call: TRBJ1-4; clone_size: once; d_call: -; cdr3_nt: TGCGCCAGCAGCCTTTACAGGGTCCAAGGGGAGAAACTGTTTTTT; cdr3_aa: CASSLYRVQGEKLFF
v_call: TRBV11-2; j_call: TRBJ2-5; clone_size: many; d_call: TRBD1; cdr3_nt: TGTGCCAGCAGCCGATCTCTTCCGGCAGGGGGCTGGGAGACCCAGTACTTC; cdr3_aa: CASSRSLPAGGWETQYF
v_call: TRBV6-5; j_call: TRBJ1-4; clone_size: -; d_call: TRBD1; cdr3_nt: TGTGCCAGCAGTCGACAGGGCTGGGCTAATGAAAAACTGTTTTTT; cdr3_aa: CASSRQGWANEKLFF
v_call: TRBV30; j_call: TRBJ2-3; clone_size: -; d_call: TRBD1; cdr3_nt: TGTGCCTGGAGCTCTACAGGGGGCTTAGCAGATACGCAGTATTTT; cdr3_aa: CAWSSTGGLADTQYF
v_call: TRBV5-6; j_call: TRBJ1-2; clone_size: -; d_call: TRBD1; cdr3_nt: TGTGCCAGCAGCTTGTCCGGGACAGGGACGCTCACTTCTGGCTACACCTTC; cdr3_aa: CASSLSGTGTLTSGYTF
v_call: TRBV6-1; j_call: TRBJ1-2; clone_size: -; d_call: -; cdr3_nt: TGTGCCAGCAGTGAAGCCCGCAGGGGCTCTGGCTACACCTTC; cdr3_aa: CASSEARRGSGYTF
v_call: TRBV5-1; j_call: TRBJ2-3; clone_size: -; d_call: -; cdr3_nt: TGCGCCAGCAGCTTGATTTCTGATACGCAGTATTTT; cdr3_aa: CASSLISDTQYF
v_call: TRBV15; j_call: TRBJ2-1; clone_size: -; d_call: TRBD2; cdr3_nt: TGTGCCACCAGCAGAAGGACTAGCCCCAATGAGCAGTTCTTC; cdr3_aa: CATSRRTSPNEQFF
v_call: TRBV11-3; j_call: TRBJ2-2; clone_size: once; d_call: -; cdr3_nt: TGTGCCAGCAGCCCCGGGGGTCCGGGGGAGCTGTTTTTT; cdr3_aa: CASSPGGPGELFF
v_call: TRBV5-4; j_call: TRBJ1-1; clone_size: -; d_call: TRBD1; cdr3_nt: TGTGCCAGCAGCAGACAGGGTATCTTGCGGGTCTCTGAAGCTTTCTTT; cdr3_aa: CASSRQGILRVSEAFF
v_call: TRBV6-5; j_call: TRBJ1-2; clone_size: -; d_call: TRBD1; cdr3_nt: TGTGCCAGCAGCAACGACAGGGGGCCGCATGGCTACACCTTC; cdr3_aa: CASSNDRGPHGYTF
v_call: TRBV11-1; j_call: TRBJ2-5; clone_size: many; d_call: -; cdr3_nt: TGTGCCAGCAGCTTACGGGAGACCCAGTACTTC; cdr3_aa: CASSLRETQYF
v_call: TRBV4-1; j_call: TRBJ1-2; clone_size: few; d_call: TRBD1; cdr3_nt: TGCGCCAGCAGCCAAGGACAGGGGGCACACTATGGCTACACCTTC; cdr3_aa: CASSQGQGAHYGYTF
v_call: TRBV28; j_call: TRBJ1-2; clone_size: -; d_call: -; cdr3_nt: TGTGCCAGCAGTTTGTGGGGGCGCGAGGACTATGGCTACACCTTC; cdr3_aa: CASSLWGREDYGYTF
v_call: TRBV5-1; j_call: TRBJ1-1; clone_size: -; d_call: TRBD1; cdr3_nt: TGCGCCAGCAGAAGCGGGACAGGGGGTTTGAACACTGAAGCTTTCTTT; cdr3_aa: CASRSGTGGLNTEAFF
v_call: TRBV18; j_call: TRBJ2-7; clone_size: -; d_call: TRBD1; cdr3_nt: TGTGCCAGCTCACCACCGGTGGGACAGGGGGCCCACGAGCAGTACTTC; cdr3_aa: CASSPPVGQGAHEQYF
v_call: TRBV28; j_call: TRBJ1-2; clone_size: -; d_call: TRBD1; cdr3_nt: TGTGCCAGCAGTTCCGGACAGGGGAGGAGAAGTGGCTACACCTTC; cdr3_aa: CASSSGQGRRSGYTF
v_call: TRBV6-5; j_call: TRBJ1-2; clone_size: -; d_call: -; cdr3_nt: TGTGCCAGCACGCCAGAGAGAGGGCAAGGAAGCTACACCTTC; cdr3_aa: CASTPERGQGSYTF
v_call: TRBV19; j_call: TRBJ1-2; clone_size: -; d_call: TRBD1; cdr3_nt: TGTGCCAGTAGGGCGACAGGGTACGTCCATGGCTACACCTTC; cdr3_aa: CASRATGYVHGYTF
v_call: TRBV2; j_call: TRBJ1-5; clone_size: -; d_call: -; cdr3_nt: TGTGCCAGCAGTGATCAGGAAAGCAATCAGCCCCAGCATTTT; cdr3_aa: CASSDQESNQPQHF
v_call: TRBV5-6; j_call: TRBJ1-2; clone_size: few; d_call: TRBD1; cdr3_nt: TGTGCCAGCAGCTTGGCGGGACAGGGGGTCTATGGCTACACCTTC; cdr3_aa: CASSLAGQGVYGYTF
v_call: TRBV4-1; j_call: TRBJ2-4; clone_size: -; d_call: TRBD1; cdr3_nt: TGCGCCAGCAGCCTACTAACAGGGGGCGCGACCAAAAACATTCAGTACTTC; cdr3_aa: CASSLLTGGATKNIQYF
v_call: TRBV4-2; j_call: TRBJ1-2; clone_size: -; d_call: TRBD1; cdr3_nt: TGTGCCAGCAGCCACCCCGGGACAGGGGGCGAATGGTGGGGCTACACCTTC; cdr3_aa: CASSHPGTGGEWWGYTF
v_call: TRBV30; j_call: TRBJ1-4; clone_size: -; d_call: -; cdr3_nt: TGTGCCTGGAGTGCGTCCCTTAGTAATGAAAAACTGTTTTTT; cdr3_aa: CAWSASLSNEKLFF
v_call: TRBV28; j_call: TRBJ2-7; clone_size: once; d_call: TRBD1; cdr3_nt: TGTGCCAGCAGTGAGTTGGGACAGGGTGCCGACGAGCAGTACTTC; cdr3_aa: CASSELGQGADEQYF
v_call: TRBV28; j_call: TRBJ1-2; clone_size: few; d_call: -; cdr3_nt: TGTGCCAGCAGTGGGGGGGGCGGGGCCCCCAATGGCTACACCTTC; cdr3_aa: CASSGGGGAPNGYTF
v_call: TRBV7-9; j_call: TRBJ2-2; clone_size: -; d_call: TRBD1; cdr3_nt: TGTGCCAGCAGCCCCGGACAGGGGGCCACCGGGGAGCTGTTTTTT; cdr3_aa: CASSPGQGATGELFF